This TCR beta chain was sequenced during a study of blood T cell repertoires in COVID-19. Using immunoSEQ multiplex PCR, the repertoire was profiled, and TCRdb retains in-frame clones only, with some absent. The data contain more than 95,000 clones, roughly 91% of them seen just once; the ten biggest clones take up about 1.5%. This CDR3 is 14 amino acids long. CDR1 is MNHEY, CDR2 SVGAGI, per germline. J was trimmed by 3 bases and V by 7 bases; bases with no gene match: 5. The rearrangement uses TRBV6-5 and TRBJ2-3; TRBD2 aligns across 9 bases. This TCR was sampled from a human donor in a cohort sampled during active COVID-19. Sequencing input: peripheral blood. The CDR3 is CASMSTSGTDTQYF. CDR3 coding DNA: TGTGCCAGCATGTCGACTAGCGGTACAGATACGCAGTATTTT.